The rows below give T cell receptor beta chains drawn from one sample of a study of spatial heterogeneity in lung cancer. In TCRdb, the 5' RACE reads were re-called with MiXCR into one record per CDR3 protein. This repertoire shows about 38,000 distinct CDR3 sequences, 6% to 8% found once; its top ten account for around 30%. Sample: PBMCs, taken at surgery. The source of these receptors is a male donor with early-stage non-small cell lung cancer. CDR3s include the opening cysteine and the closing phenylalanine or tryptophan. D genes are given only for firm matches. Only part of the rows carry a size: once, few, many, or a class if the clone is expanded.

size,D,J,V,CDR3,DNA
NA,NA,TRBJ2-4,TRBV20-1,CSAKRQGIVIQYF,TGCAGTGCTAAAAGGCAGGGGATTGTCATTCAGTACTTC
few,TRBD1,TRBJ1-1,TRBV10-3,CAIRGTGDTEAFF,TGTGCCATCAGGGGGACAGGGGACACTGAAGCTTTCTTT
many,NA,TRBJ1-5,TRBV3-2,CASSRGDRSNQPQHF,TGTGCCAGCAGCCGGGGGGATCGCAGCAATCAGCCCCAGCATTTT
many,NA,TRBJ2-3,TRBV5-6,CASRVRKSTDTQYF,TGTGCCAGCAGAGTCAGGAAAAGCACAGATACGCAGTATTTT
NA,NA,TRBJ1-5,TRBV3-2,CASSQAGRHSNQPQHF,TGTGCCAGCAGCCAAGCCGGCAGACATAGCAATCAGCCCCAGCATTTT
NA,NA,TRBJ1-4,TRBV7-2,CASSLGQGNEKLFF,TGTGCCAGCAGCTTAGGGCAGGGGAATGAAAAACTGTTTTTT
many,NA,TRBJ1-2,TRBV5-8,CASSLWVRSQADYGYTF,TGTGCCAGCAGCTTGTGGGTCAGATCTCAGGCCGACTATGGCTACACCTTC
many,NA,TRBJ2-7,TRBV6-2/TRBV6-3,CASSLGSGGSYEQYF,TGTGCCAGCAGCCTCGGTTCAGGAGGGTCCTACGAGCAGTACTTC
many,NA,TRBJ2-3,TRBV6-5,CASSYSISLTDTQYF,TGTGCCAGCAGTTACTCGATTTCCCTCACGGATACGCAGTATTTT
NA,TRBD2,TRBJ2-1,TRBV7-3,CASSPGTSGELYNEQFF,TGTGCCAGCAGCCCGGGGACTAGCGGGGAGTTATACAATGAGCAGTTCTTC
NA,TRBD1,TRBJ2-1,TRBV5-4,CASSKQGAYEQFF,TGTGCCAGCAGTAAACAGGGGGCCTATGAGCAGTTCTTC
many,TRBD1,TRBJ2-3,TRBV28,CASSSGTGVYTQYF,TGTGCCAGCAGTTCCGGGACAGGGGTATATACGCAGTATTTT
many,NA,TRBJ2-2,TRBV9,CASSVQGTGELFF,TGTGCCAGCAGCGTACAGGGAACCGGGGAGCTGTTTTTT
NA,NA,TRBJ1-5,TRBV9,CASSAGNQPQHF,TGTGCCAGCAGCGCAGGGAATCAGCCCCAGCATTTT
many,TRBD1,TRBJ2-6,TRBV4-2,CASSPRGRGAGANVLTF,TGTGCCAGCAGCCCCAGGGGGCGCGGGGCTGGGGCCAACGTCCTGACTTTC
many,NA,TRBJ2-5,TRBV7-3,CASSLQRAETQYF,TGTGCCAGCAGCTTACAAAGGGCAGAGACCCAGTACTTC